This is a list of T cell receptor beta chains from one sample in a study of T cells in Graves' hyperthyroidism and ophthalmopathy. In TCRdb, the multiplex PCR reads were re-called with MiXCR into one record per CDR3 protein. The table includes fewer than 400,000 distinct CDR3 sequences, roughly 25% detected once. Specimen: blood. These receptor sequences come from a middle-aged man with Graves' hyperthyroidism. The CDR3 runs from the conserved cysteine through the conserved F or W. The D gene is left open where the match is weak. Some rows mark clone size as missing; the rest say once, few, many or name a class of expanded clone.

v_gene,j_gene,abundance,d_gene,CDR3aa,CDR3nt
TRBV4-3,TRBJ2-7,-,-,CASSQDPLATKQYF,TGCGCCAGCAGCCAAGACCCACTAGCAACCAAGCAGTACTTC
TRBV15,TRBJ1-5,few,-,CATSRDRMVQPQHF,TGTGCCACCAGCAGAGACCGAATGGTTCAGCCCCAGCATTTT
TRBV7-9,TRBJ1-5,few,-,CASSRDSQPQHF,TGTGCCAGCAGCCGCGACAGTCAGCCCCAGCATTTT
TRBV18,TRBJ1-1,many,-,CASSPRGTSNTEAFF,TGTGCCAGCTCACCCCGCGGGACATCGAACACTGAAGCTTTCTTT
TRBV19,TRBJ2-7,few,-,CASSRTGPGEQYF,TGTGCCAGTAGTAGGACTGGCCCTGGCGAGCAGTACTTC
TRBV6-2/TRBV6-3,TRBJ2-7,many,TRBD1,CASRDSSYEQYF,TGTGCCAGTCGGGACAGCTCCTACGAGCAGTACTTC
TRBV5-1,TRBJ2-2,-,TRBD2,CASELPVAGSTGELFF,TGCGCCAGCGAACTACCTGTAGCGGGAAGCACCGGGGAGCTGTTTTTT
TRBV7-2,TRBJ1-6,few,TRBD1,CASRLQGAIANSPLHF,TGTGCCAGCAGGCTTCAGGGGGCAATAGCTAATTCACCCCTCCACTTT
TRBV6-1,TRBJ1-6,few,TRBD1,CASRGWDRGRYNSPLHF,TGTGCCAGCAGGGGGTGGGACAGGGGGCGTTATAATTCACCCCTCCACTTT
TRBV13,TRBJ2-7,few,-,CASSFYGTSPYEQYF,TGTGCCAGCAGCTTTTACGGGACGTCACCCTACGAGCAGTACTTC
TRBV12-3/TRBV12-4,TRBJ1-3,few,TRBD1,CASTTRQGSSGNTIYF,TGTGCCAGCACCACACGACAGGGGTCCTCTGGAAACACCATATATTTT
TRBV6-1,TRBJ2-3,-,-,CASTLRLGPDTQYF,TGTGCCAGCACATTGAGATTAGGACCAGATACGCAGTATTTT
TRBV7-9,TRBJ2-1,many,TRBD1,CASSRTGRHNEQFF,TGTGCCAGCAGCCGGACAGGGCGTCACAATGAGCAGTTCTTC
TRBV5-1,TRBJ1-1,-,-,CASSWPEAFF,TGCGCCAGCAGCTGGCCTGAAGCTTTCTTT
TRBV2,TRBJ2-5,many,-,CASSARGRETQYF,TGTGCCAGCAGTGCCCGGGGGCGGGAGACCCAGTACTTC
TRBV12-3/TRBV12-4,TRBJ1-2,-,-,CASSLGVQGNGYTF,TGTGCCAGCAGTTTAGGGGTACAGGGAAATGGCTACACCTTC
TRBV2,TRBJ2-2,many,TRBD1,CASSSQGAGTGELFF,TGTGCCAGCAGTTCACAGGGGGCAGGCACCGGGGAGCTGTTTTTT
TRBV6-1,TRBJ2-5,few,-,CASISQAETQYF,TGTGCCAGCATTTCCCAAGCGGAGACCCAGTACTTC
TRBV7-3,TRBJ2-6,-,-,CASTPGQSGANVLTF,TGTGCCAGCACCCCAGGACAGTCTGGGGCCAACGTCCTGACTTTC
TRBV7-9,TRBJ2-2,few,TRBD2,CASSTHLAGGSAGELFF,TGTGCCAGCAGCACCCACCTAGCGGGAGGAAGTGCCGGGGAGCTGTTTTTT
TRBV11-3,TRBJ2-4,-,-,CASSLGPGSGNIQYF,TGTGCCAGCAGCTTAGGGCCGGGTTCGGGGAACATTCAGTACTTC
TRBV5-1,TRBJ2-7,-,-,CASSLQGRTYEQYF,TGCGCCAGCAGCTTGCAGGGAAGGACCTACGAGCAGTACTTC
TRBV6-1,TRBJ1-2,many,TRBD1,CASSTGGGYGYTF,TGTGCCAGCAGTACAGGGGGCGGGTATGGCTACACCTTC
TRBV28,TRBJ2-7,many,TRBD2,CASSHGTSGTYEQYF,TGTGCCAGCAGTCACGGGACTAGCGGGACCTACGAGCAGTACTTC
TRBV3-1,TRBJ2-7,few,-,CASSQVIPYEQYF,TGTGCCAGCAGCCAAGTAATCCCTTACGAGCAGTACTTC
TRBV3-1,TRBJ2-2,-,TRBD1,CASSQGDRVVTGELFF,TGTGCCAGCAGCCAAGGTGACAGGGTAGTCACCGGGGAGCTGTTTTTT
TRBV30,TRBJ1-1,-,-,CAWRTQDTEAFF,TGTGCCTGGAGAACACAGGACACTGAAGCTTTCTTT
TRBV20-1,TRBJ2-1,-,-,CSAGQRLGEQFF,TGCAGTGCCGGACAGCGTTTGGGTGAGCAGTTCTTC
TRBV28,TRBJ2-7,-,-,CASSSPPYEQYF,TGTGCCAGCAGTTCCCCCCCCTACGAGCAGTACTTC
TRBV18,TRBJ1-1,few,-,CASSPNGGQEAFF,TGTGCCAGCTCACCGAATGGGGGACAAGAAGCTTTCTTT
TRBV4-1,TRBJ2-6,few,TRBD2,CASSLTQRVAGGTGANVLTF,TGCGCCAGCAGCTTAACTCAACGGGTAGCGGGAGGAACTGGGGCCAACGTCCTGACTTTC
TRBV20-1,TRBJ1-2,-,-,CSAERVGNGYTF,TGCAGTGCGGAGAGGGTCGGGAATGGCTACACCTTC
TRBV7-9,TRBJ2-5,many,TRBD2,CASSFTEREDQETQYF,TGTGCCAGCAGCTTTACCGAGCGGGAAGATCAAGAGACCCAGTACTTC
TRBV4-1,TRBJ2-7,-,TRBD1,CASSQGGQGLYEQYF,TGCGCCAGCAGCCAAGGGGGACAGGGTCTCTACGAGCAGTACTTC
TRBV18,TRBJ2-7,-,-,CASLAGQKAYEQYF,TGTGCCAGCCTCGCCGGGCAGAAGGCCTACGAGCAGTACTTC